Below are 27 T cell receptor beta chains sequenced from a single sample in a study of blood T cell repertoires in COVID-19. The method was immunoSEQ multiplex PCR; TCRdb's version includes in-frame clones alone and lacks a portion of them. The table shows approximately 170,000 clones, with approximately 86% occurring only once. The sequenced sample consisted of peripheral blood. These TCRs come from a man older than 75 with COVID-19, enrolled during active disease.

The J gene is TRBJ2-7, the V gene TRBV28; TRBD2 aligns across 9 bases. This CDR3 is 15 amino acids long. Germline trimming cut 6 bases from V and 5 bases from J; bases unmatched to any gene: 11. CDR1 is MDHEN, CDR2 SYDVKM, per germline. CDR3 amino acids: CASRTAGTSSHEQYF. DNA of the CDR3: TGTGCCAGCAGAACCGCCGGGACTAGCAGCCACGAGCAGTACTTC.

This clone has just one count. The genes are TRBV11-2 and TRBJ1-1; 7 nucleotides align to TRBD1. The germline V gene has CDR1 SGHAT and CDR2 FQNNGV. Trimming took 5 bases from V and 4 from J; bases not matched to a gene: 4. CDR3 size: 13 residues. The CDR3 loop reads CASSPTGPTEAFF. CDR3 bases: TGTGCCAGCAGCCCGACAGGGCCCACTGAAGCTTTCTTT.

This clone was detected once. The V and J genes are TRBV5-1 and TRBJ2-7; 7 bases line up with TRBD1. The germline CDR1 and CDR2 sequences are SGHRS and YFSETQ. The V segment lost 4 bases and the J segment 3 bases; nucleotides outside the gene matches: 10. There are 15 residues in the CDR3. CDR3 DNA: TGCGCCAGCAGCCAAAAACGGGACAGCCTCTACGAGCAGTACTTC. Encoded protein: CASSQKRDSLYEQYF.

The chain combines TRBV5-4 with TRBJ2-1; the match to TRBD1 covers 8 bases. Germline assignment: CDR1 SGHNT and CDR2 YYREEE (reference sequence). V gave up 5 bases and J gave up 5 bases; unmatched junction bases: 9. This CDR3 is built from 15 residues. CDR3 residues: CASSSRQGRNNEQFF. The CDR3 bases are TGTGCCAGCAGTTCCCGACAGGGGCGGAACAATGAGCAGTTCTTC.

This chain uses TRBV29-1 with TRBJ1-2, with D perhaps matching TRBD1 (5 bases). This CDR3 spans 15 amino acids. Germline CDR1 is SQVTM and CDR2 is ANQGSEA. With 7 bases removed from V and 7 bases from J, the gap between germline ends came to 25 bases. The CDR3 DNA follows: TGCAGCGCCTGGGCGGATAGTGGGAGGGGTAGTGGCTACACCTTC. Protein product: CSAWADSGRGSGYTF.

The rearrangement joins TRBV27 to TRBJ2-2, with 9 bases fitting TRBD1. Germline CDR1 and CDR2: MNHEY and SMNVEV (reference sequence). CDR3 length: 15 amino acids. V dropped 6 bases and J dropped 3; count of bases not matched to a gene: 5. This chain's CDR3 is CASRPRTGDTGELFF. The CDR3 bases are TGTGCCAGCAGACCCCGGACAGGGGACACCGGGGAGCTGTTTTTT.

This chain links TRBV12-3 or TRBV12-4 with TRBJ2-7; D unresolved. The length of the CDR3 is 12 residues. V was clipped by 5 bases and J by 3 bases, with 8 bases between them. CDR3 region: CASSNGYYEQYF. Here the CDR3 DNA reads TGTGCCAGCAGTAACGGGTACTACGAGCAGTACTTC.

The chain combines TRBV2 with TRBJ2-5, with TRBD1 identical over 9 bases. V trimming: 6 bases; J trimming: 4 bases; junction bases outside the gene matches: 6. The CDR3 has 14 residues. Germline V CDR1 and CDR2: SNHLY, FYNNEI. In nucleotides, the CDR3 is TGTGCCAGCAGGCCGGGACAGGGTAGAGAGACCCAGTACTTC. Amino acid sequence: CASRPGQGRETQYF.

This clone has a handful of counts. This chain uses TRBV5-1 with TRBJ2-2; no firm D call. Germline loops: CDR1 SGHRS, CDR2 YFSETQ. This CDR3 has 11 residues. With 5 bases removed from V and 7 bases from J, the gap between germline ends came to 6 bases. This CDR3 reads CASRAGGELFF. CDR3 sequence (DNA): TGCGCCAGCAGAGCCGGCGGGGAGCTGTTTTTT.

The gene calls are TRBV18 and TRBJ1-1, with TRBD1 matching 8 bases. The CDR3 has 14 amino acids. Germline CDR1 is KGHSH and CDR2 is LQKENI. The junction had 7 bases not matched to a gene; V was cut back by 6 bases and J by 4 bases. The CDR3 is CASSVDRDVTEAFF. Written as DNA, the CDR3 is TGTGCCAGCTCCGTGGACAGGGACGTCACTGAAGCTTTCTTT. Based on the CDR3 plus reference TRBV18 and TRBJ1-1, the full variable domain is NAGVMQNPRHLVRRRGQEARLRCSPMKGHSHVYWYRQLPEEGLKFMVYLQKENIIDESGMPKERFSAEFPKEGPSILRIQQVVRGDSAAYFCASSVDRDVTEAFFGQGTRLTVV.

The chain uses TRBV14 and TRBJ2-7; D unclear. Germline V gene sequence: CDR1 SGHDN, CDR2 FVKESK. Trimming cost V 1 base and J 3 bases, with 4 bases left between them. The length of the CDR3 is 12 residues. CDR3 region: CASSQGGYEQYF. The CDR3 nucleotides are TGTGCCAGCAGCCAAGGAGGCTACGAGCAGTACTTC.

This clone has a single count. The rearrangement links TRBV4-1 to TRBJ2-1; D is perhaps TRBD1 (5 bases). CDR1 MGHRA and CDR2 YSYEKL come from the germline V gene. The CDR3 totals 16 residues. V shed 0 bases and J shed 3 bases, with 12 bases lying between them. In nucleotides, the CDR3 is TGCGCCAGCAGCCAAGAAGAAGAAGGGGTCTACAATGAGCAGTTCTTC. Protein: CASSQEEEGVYNEQFF.

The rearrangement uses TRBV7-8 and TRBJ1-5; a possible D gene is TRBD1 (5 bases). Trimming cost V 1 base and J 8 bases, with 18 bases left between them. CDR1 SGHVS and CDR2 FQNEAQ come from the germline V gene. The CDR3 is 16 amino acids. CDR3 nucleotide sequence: TGTGCCAGCAGCTTAGTTCTCCAGGGCCCAGGCAAGCCCCAGCATTTT. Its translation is CASSLVLQGPGKPQHF. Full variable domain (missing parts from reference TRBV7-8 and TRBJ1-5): GAGVSQSPRYKVAKRGQDVALRCDPISGHVSLFWYQQALGQGPEFLTYFQNEAQLDKSGLPSDRFFAERPEGSVSTLKIQRTQQEDSAVYLCASSLVLQGPGKPQHFGDGTRLSIL.

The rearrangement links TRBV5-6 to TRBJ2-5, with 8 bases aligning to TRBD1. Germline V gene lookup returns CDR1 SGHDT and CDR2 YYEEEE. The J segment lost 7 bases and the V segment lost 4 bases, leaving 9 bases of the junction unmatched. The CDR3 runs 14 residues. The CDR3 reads CASSPGQGVGTQYF. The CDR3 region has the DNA TGTGCCAGCAGCCCCGGACAGGGTGTGGGGACCCAGTACTTC.

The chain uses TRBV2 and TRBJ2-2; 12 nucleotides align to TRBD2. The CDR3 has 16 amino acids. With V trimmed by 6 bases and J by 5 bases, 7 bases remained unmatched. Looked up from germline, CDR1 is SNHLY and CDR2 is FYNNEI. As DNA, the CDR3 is TGTGCCAGCAGGCAACTAGCGGGGGGATTAACCGGGGAGCTGTTTTTT. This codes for CASRQLAGGLTGELFF.

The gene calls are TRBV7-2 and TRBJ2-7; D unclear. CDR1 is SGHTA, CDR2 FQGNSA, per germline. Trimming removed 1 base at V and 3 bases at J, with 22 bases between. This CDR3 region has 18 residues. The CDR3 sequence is CASSLELSKSKKIYEQYF. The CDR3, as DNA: TGTGCCAGCAGCTTAGAGCTCTCGAAGAGTAAGAAGATCTACGAGCAGTACTTC.

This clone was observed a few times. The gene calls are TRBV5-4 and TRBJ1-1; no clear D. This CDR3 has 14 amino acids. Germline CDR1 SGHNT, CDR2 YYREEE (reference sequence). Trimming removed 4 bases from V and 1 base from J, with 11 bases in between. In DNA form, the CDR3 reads TGTGCCAGCAGCCGGGAGGGCCGGAACACTGAAGCTTTCTTT. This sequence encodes CASSREGRNTEAFF.

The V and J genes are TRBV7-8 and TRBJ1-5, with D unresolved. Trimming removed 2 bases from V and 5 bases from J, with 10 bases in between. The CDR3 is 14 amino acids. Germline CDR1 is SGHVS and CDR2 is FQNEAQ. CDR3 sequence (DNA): TGTGCCAGCAGCTTATTACTAGGAGATCAGCCCCAGCATTTT. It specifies CASSLLLGDQPQHF. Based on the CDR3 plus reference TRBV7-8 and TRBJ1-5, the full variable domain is GAGVSQSPRYKVAKRGQDVALRCDPISGHVSLFWYQQALGQGPEFLTYFQNEAQLDKSGLPSDRFFAERPEGSVSTLKIQRTQQEDSAVYLCASSLLLGDQPQHFGDGTRLSIL.

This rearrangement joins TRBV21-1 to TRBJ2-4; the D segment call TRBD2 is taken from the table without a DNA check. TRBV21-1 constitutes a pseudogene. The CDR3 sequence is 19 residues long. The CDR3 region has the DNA TGTGCCAGCAGCAAAGTAGGAGAAAAGGCACACCTAGCCAAAAACATTCAGTACTTC. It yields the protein CASSKVGEKAHLAKNIQYF.

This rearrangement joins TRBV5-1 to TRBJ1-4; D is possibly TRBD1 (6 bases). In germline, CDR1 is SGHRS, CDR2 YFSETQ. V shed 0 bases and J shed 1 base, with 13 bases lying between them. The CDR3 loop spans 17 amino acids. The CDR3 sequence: CASSLGDRTRTNEKLFF. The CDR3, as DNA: TGCGCCAGCAGCTTGGGCGACAGGACGAGAACTAATGAAAAACTGTTTTTT. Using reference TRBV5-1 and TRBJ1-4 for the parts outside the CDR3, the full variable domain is KAGVTQTPRYLIKTRGQQVTLSCSPISGHRSVSWYQQTPGQGLQFLFEYFSETQRNKGNFPGRFSGRQFSNSRSEMNVSTLELGDSALYLCASSLGDRTRTNEKLFFGSGTQLSVL.

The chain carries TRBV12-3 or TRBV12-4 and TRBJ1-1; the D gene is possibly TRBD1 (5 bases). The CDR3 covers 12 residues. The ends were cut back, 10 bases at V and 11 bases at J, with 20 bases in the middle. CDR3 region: CATRQSGGEAFF. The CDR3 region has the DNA TGTGCCACGCGGCAATCGGGGGGGGAGGCTTTCTTT.

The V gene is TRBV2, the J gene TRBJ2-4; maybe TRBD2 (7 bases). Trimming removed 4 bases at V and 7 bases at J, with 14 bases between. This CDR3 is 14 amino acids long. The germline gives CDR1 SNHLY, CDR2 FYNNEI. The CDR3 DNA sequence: TGTGCCAGCAGTGGGGGGGGCGGTTTGAACATTCAGTACTTC. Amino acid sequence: CASSGGGGLNIQYF.

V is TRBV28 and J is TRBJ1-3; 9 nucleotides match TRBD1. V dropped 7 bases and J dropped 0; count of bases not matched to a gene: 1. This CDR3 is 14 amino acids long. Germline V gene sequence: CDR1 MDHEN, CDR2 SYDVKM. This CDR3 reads CASKTGGSGNTIYF. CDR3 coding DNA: TGTGCCAGCAAGACAGGGGGCTCTGGAAACACCATATATTTT. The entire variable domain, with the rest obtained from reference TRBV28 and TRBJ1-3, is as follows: DVKVTQSSRYLVKRTGEKVFLECVQDMDHENMFWYRQDPGLGLRLIYFSYDVKMKEKGDIPEGYSVSREKKERFSLILESASTNQTSMYLCASKTGGSGNTIYFGEGSWLTVV.

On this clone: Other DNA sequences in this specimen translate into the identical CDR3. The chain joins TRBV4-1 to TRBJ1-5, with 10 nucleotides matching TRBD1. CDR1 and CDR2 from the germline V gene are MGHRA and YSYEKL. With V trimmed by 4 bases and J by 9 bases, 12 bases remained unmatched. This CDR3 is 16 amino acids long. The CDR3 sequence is CASSPGPDRGYLPQHF. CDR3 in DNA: TGCGCCAGCAGCCCGGGGCCGGACAGGGGGTACCTGCCCCAGCATTTT.

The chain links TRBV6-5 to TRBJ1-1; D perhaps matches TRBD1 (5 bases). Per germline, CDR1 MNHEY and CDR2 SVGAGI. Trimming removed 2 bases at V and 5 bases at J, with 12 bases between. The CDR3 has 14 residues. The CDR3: CASSYNWEGTEAFF. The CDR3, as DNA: TGTGCCAGCAGTTACAATTGGGAGGGGACTGAAGCTTTCTTT.

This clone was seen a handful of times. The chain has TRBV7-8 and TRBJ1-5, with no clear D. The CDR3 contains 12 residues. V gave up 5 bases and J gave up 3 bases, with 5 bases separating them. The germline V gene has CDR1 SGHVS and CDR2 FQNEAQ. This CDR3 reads CASSPYNQPQHF. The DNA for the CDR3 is TGTGCCAGCAGCCCCTACAATCAGCCCCAGCATTTT.

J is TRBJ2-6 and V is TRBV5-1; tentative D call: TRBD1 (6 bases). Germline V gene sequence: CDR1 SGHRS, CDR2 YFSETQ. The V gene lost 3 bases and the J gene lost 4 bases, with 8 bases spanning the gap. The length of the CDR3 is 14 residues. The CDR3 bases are TGCGCCAGCAGCTGGACAGCCGGGGCCAACGTCCTGACTTTC. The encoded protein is CASSWTAGANVLTF.